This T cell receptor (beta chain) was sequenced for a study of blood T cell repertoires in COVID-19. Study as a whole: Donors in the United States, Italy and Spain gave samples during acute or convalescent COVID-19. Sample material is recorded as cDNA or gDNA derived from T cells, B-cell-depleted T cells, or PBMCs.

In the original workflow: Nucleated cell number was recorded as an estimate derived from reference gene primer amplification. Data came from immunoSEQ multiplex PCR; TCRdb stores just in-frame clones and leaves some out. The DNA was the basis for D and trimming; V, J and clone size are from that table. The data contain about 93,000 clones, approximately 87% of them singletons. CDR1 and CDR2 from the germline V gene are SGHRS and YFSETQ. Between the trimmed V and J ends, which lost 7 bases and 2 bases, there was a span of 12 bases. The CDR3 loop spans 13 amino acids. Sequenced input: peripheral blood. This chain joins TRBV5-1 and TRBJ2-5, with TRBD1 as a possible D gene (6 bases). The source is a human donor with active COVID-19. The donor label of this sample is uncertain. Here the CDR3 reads CASVQGAQETQYF. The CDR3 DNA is TGCGCCAGCGTACAGGGCGCTCAAGAGACCCAGTACTTC.